The text below deals with one TCR beta chain. Its antigen is not identified. The data belong to a study of cytomegalovirus exposure and HLA in healthy donors. Overall study: Some 85 million unique TCRs, all from HLA-typed donors, were included in an early release of the data. Study-wide results and caveats: In vitro confirmation showed three CMV-associated chains to be CMV antigen specific.

All the people who gave samples were healthy bone marrow donors. This CDR3 has 14 residues. CDR1 is GTSNPN and CDR2 is SVGIG in the germline V gene (reference sequence). V trimming: 1 base; J trimming: 7 bases; junction bases outside the gene matches: 2. In the PCR, 60 Vbeta and 13 Jbeta primers were used. TCRdb's copy holds only in-frame clones and misses some; the assay was immunoSEQ multiplex PCR. The table shows around 94,000 clones, with around 84% occurring only once. The sequence was obtained from a woman between 35 and 50 years old in good health and CMV-seropositive. V and J are TRBV30 and TRBJ1-6; 9 bases align to TRBD1. Sequencing input: PBMCs. CDR3 DNA: TGTGCCTGGAGTGGGGGACAGGGAAATTCACCCCTCCACTTT. This sequence encodes CAWSGGQGNSPLHF.